The rows below give T cell receptor beta chains drawn from one sample of a study of blood T cell repertoires in COVID-19. Sequencing used immunoSEQ multiplex PCR; TCRdb keeps in-frame clones, though not all of them. This table has about 65,000 clones, around four fifths appearing once. The sample taken for sequencing was peripheral blood. These receptors originate from a man aged 80 or over with acute or convalescent COVID-19. Each CDR3 is given with its conserved first and last residue. Fields, in order: D gene, V gene, clone size, J gene, CDR3 protein, CDR3 DNA. The D gene is left open where the match is weak. Clone size is not always given. Where it is, it says once, few, many or a class for expanded clones.

TRBD1	TRBV10-3	.	TRBJ1-2	CAISESMSPTGVSGYTF	TGTGCCATCAGTGAGTCGATGTCCCCTACAGGGGTATCTGGCTACACCTTC
TRBD2	TRBV4-2	.	TRBJ2-2	CASSPRRSGGNTGELFF	TGTGCCAGCAGTCCCCGAAGGAGCGGGGGGAACACCGGGGAGCTGTTTTTT
.	TRBV6-5	.	TRBJ2-4	CASSYVQGAKNIQYF	TGTGCCAGCAGTTACGTCCAGGGCGCCAAAAACATTCAGTACTTC
.	TRBV29-1	.	TRBJ2-1	CSVKRTSYNEQFF	TGCAGCGTCAAGCGGACCTCCTACAATGAGCAGTTCTTC
.	TRBV3-1/TRBV3-2	.	TRBJ1-2	CASSQQQGRPNYGYTF	TGTGCCAGCAGCCAACAACAGGGAAGACCTAACTATGGCTACACCTTC
TRBD2	TRBV5-1	.	TRBJ2-5	CASSFWVAGDQETQYF	TGCGCCAGCAGCTTCTGGGTAGCGGGGGACCAAGAGACCCAGTACTTC
.	TRBV3-1/TRBV3-2	.	TRBJ2-1	CASSFGGRSYNEQFF	TGTGCCAGCAGTTTCGGGGGACGCTCCTACAATGAGCAGTTCTTC
.	TRBV5-5	once	TRBJ2-1	CASSLNGGYNEQFF	TGTGCCAGCAGCTTAAACGGTGGCTACAATGAGCAGTTCTTC
.	TRBV18	.	TRBJ1-1	CASSPPYVRNTEAFF	TGTGCCAGCTCACCACCGTATGTTCGGAACACTGAAGCTTTCTTT
TRBD2	TRBV2	.	TRBJ2-5	CASTLGGGAQETQYF	TGTGCCAGCACTCTCGGCGGGGGGGCACAAGAGACCCAGTACTTC
TRBD1	TRBV11-2	.	TRBJ2-7	CASSSTGGGYEQYF	TGTGCCAGCAGCTCGACAGGGGGTGGTTACGAGCAGTACTTC
.	TRBV7-2	.	TRBJ1-2	CASSPPLNYGYTF	TGTGCCAGCAGCCCTCCCCTCAACTATGGCTACACCTTC
.	TRBV11-2	.	TRBJ1-3	CASSLSHSVSSGNTIYF	TGTGCCAGCAGCTTATCCCACTCTGTGAGCTCTGGAAACACCATATATTTT
.	TRBV23-1	.	TRBJ2-4	CASSRAGRLSLAKNIQYF	TGCGCCAGCAGTCGCGCGGGCCGGCTAAGCCTAGCCAAAAACATTCAGTACTTC
.	TRBV3-1/TRBV3-2	.	TRBJ2-7	CASSGTSESLYEQYF	TGTGCCAGCAGCGGGACAAGCGAGAGCCTCTACGAGCAGTACTTC
.	TRBV2	once	TRBJ1-4	CASTNRGGSANEKLFF	TGTGCCAGCACCAACCGGGGTGGTTCGGCTAATGAAAAACTGTTTTTT
.	TRBV10-3	.	TRBJ2-1	CAISESTGLGDTSSYNEQFF	TGTGCCATCAGTGAGTCGACGGGCCTCGGGGATACAAGCTCCTACAATGAGCAGTTCTTC
.	TRBV7-9	once	TRBJ1-6	CASSPGPGSPLHF	TGTGCCAGCAGCCCAGGTCCGGGATCACCCCTCCACTTT
.	TRBV7-2	.	TRBJ1-1	CASSSQAGIEAFF	TGTGCCAGCAGCTCCCAGGCAGGAATCGAAGCTTTCTTT
TRBD1	TRBV4-1	.	TRBJ1-4	CASRDHRGNEKLFF	TGCGCCAGCAGGGATCACAGGGGGAATGAAAAACTGTTTTTT
.	TRBV6-5	once	TRBJ1-3	CASSYEYSSGNTIYF	TGTGCCAGCAGTTACGAATACAGCTCTGGAAACACCATATATTTT
.	TRBV5-1	once	TRBJ2-3	CASSRGATDTQYF	TGCGCCAGCAGCCGGGGGGCGACAGATACGCAGTATTTT
.	TRBV5-1	.	TRBJ2-2	CASSLDTPGTGELFF	TGCGCCAGCAGCTTGGACACCCCGGGCACCGGGGAGCTGTTTTTT
.	TRBV28	.	TRBJ1-4	CATDNNEKLFF	TGTGCCACTGACAATAATGAAAAACTGTTTTTT
.	TRBV18	.	TRBJ1-6	CASSIQTYNSPLHF	TGTGCCAGCTCAATACAGACCTATAATTCACCCCTCCACTTT
TRBD2	TRBV19	.	TRBJ2-7	CASKAGGDSYEQYF	TGTGCCAGTAAAGCGGGGGGCGACTCCTACGAGCAGTACTTC
.	TRBV11-3	.	TRBJ2-3	CASSLGRGAITDTQYF	TGTGCCAGCAGCTTAGGTCGGGGGGCTATCACAGATACGCAGTATTTT
TRBD2	TRBV7-7	.	TRBJ2-2	CASSFQAGGPTGELFF	TGTGCTAGCAGCTTTCAAGCGGGGGGACCCACCGGGGAGCTGTTTTTT
.	TRBV27	.	TRBJ2-2	CASSLRGRGGELFF	TGTGCCAGCAGTTTAAGGGGAAGGGGCGGGGAGCTGTTTTTT
TRBD1	TRBV2	.	TRBJ2-5	CASRTGAAETQYF	TGTGCCAGCAGGACAGGGGCCGCGGAGACCCAGTACTTC
.	TRBV14	.	TRBJ2-7	CASSWGELDEQYF	TGTGCCAGCAGCTGGGGGGAACTCGACGAGCAGTACTTC
.	TRBV10-2	.	TRBJ1-1	CASSESAGVLGAFF	TGCGCCAGCAGTGAATCCGCAGGGGTTCTCGGGGCTTTCTTT
.	TRBV27	.	TRBJ2-4	CASSLYSGGLAKNIQYF	TGTGCCAGCAGTTTATACTCCGGGGGTTTAGCCAAAAACATTCAGTACTTC
TRBD1	TRBV3-1/TRBV3-2	.	TRBJ1-1	CASSQVETGLEAFF	TGTGCCAGCAGCCAAGTTGAGACAGGGCTAGAAGCTTTCTTT
TRBD1	TRBV5-1	.	TRBJ1-3	CASSETGGNTIYF	TGCGCCAGCAGCGAGACAGGGGGAAACACCATATATTTT
.	TRBV18	.	TRBJ1-3	CASSRGFGNTIYF	TGTGCCAGCTCACGGGGCTTCGGAAACACCATATATTTT
TRBD1	TRBV5-1	.	TRBJ1-1	CASSLQGASETEAFF	TGCGCCAGCAGCTTACAGGGGGCGTCGGAAACTGAAGCTTTCTTT
.	TRBV5-1	.	TRBJ2-7	CASSVTGTTYEQYF	TGCGCCAGCAGCGTCACAGGGACAACCTACGAGCAGTACTTC